This TCR beta chain was sequenced during a study of regulatory T cells in long-lasting Graves disease (dated by TCRdb to the early 2020s). The study in broad terms: Persistent Graves' disease was defined as persistently positive TSH receptor autoantibodies together with antithyroid drug treatment for over 5 years. Persistent Graves' disease patients were compared with newly diagnosed Graves' disease patients by peripheral blood TCR sequencing and RNA sequencing. The study was conducted in China and was registered as a clinical trial. TCR sequencing covered around 13 persistent and around 20 newly diagnosed Graves' disease patients, around 33 samples in total. On average, persistent Graves' disease patients in the clinical cohort had been on antithyroid drugs for approximately ten years.

Library generation was performed with multiplex PCR. The sample was run on an Illumina HiSeq 4000. To build TCR beta libraries, CDR3 regions were amplified by Arm-PCR using iRepertoire HTBI primers. Before sequencing, the PCR products underwent gel purification. The published analysis was carried out like this. Gene usage analysis of CDR3 amino acid clonotypes used the roughly 60 TRBV and more than 13 TRBJ segments found across samples. COPE and FqMerger were used to merge the filtered high-quality paired reads into contigs. BLAST was used to align contigs to IMGT TRBV, TRBD and TRBJ reference genes, and CDR3 was defined according to IMGT. Highly expanded clones were defined as clonotypes with a frequency above 0.1%. Repertoire diversity was measured by Shannon entropy, and V-J evenness by the Gini coefficient. A clonotype was considered public if more than one individual shared it. The public reads were reanalyzed by TCRdb: fastp trimming at Q25, MiXCR alignment, in-frame beta chains only. For every CDR3 protein sequence, its rows merge into one entry that carries the most common genes and DNA. Clone size and V and J calls follow TCRdb, not the original study. Across this sample there are some 430,000 distinct CDR3 sequences, with under 25% seen only once. The ten most abundant clones make up 6.5% to 9% of the sample.

The full study reports these points: Compared with newly diagnosed patients, patients with persistent Graves' disease had lower TCR Shannon entropy and fewer highly expanded clones, which suggests clonal expansion. More public clonotypes were shared among persistent patients (2,741) than among newly diagnosed patients (approximately 1,000). Persistent disease showed preferential use of TRBV28, TRBJ1-2 and TRBJ2-5, whereas newly diagnosed disease favored TRBV20-1 and TRBJ2-1. Only peripheral blood was studied, because thyroid tissue, the primary lesion, was inaccessible. Sequencing and analysis were restricted to the TCR beta chain. The authors noted that the small sample size was a limitation that may lower accuracy.

The germline ends are 18 bases apart after V is trimmed by 4 bases and J by 1 base. The germline V gene specifies SGHRS as CDR1 and YFSETQ as CDR2. Its CDR3 holds 17 amino acids, cysteine through phenylalanine. Here the CDR3 DNA is all that survives: 51 bases in frame from base 1. The time point label, as the study defines it: persistent/refractory GD, antithyroid drugs over 5 years with positive TRAb. RNA was extracted from PBMCs in TRIzol for both TCR sequencing and RNA sequencing. Graves' disease was diagnosed according to American Thyroid Association guidelines. Patients were recruited from an endocrinology department in Xi'an, China. Each patient gave approximately 8.8 milliliters of peripheral blood, collected in an EDTA anticoagulant tube. Ficoll Paque Plus density gradient separation was used to isolate PBMCs, and no further T cell sorting was done. An Agilent 2100 Bioanalyzer and agarose gel were used to check RNA quality, while a NanoDrop 2000 measured RNA concentration.

As for this clonotype: What this receptor recognizes is not known. The sample holds no much larger clone one base away, and base qualities are not on file.

The chain is assembled from TRBV5-1 and TRBJ1-3, with the D gene call left open. The sequence was obtained from a female donor with Graves disease. The sequencing here drew on peripheral blood mononuclear cells (PBMCs), taken when the disease was refractory, from a patient treated with antithyroid drugs. The CDR3 reads as follows: CASSKHPGSLSGNTIYF. The base sequence is TGCGCCAGCAGCAAGCACCCGGGGAGCCTGTCTGGAAACACCATATATTTT.